These 11 T cell receptor beta chains were all obtained from the same sample, sequenced in a study of CD8+ T cells in alopecia areata. RNA was isolated and reverse transcribed to cDNA, the sequencing template. Data came from immunoSEQ multiplex PCR; TCRdb stores just in-frame clones and leaves some out. The sample yields 180,000 or so clones, about 47% seen once. Treatment: oral pan-JAK inhibitor, 5-10 mg twice daily. The material was CD8+ T cells sorted from blood, obtained around week 53, from a patient treated with tofacitinib. These receptor sequences come from a human donor with alopecia areata.

The V call is TRBV7-9, the J call TRBJ2-3, with unresolved D. The CDR3 totals 13 residues. The V gene's germline CDR1 is SEHNR and CDR2 FQNEAQ (reference sequence). The V and J ends lost 1 base and 9 bases respectively, with 11 bases between them. CDR3 sequence reads: CASSLENENTQYF. Here the CDR3 DNA reads TGTGCCAGCAGCTTAGAAAATGAAAACACGCAGTATTTT.

The CDR3 loop is CASSIGGQGRNQPQHF. For the CDR3, the DNA is TGTGCCAGTAGTATTGGGGGACAGGGGCGCAATCAGCCCCAGCATTTT. J is TRBJ1-5 and V is TRBV19; TRBD1 matches at 10 bases. This CDR3 spans 16 amino acids. The germline gives CDR1 LNHDA, CDR2 SQIVND (reference sequence). With V trimmed by 3 bases and J by 2 bases, 4 bases remained unmatched. Full variable domain (rest looked up from reference TRBV19 and TRBJ1-5): DGGITQSPKYLFRKEGQNVTLSCEQNLNHDAMYWYRQDPGQGLRLIYYSQIVNDFQKGDIAEGYSVSREKKESFPLTVTSAQKNPTAFYLCASSIGGQGRNQPQHFGDGTRLSIL.

This sequence joins TRBV30 and TRBJ1-2, with D uncertain. Germline CDR1 and CDR2: GTSNPN and SVGIG (reference sequence). The CDR3 sequence is 10 residues long. The V end was cut by 2 bases, the J end by 2 bases, with 0 bases between. The CDR3 DNA reads as TGTGCCTGGAGTAACTATGGCTACACCTTC. It codes for CAWSNYGYTF.

The gene calls are TRBV7-8 and TRBJ2-4; the D gene is possibly TRBD2 (5 bases). The V end was cut by 0 bases, the J end by 0 bases, with 9 bases between. The CDR3 spans 16 residues. Per germline, CDR1 SGHVS and CDR2 FQNEAQ. The CDR3 nucleotides are TGTGCCAGCAGCTTAGCGCGGACTGCAGCCAAAAACATTCAGTACTTC. Its protein is CASSLARTAAKNIQYF.

This chain links TRBV30 with TRBJ1-6; D unclear. The germline CDR1 and CDR2 sequences are GTSNPN and SVGIG (reference sequence). This CDR3 region has 12 residues. The V and J ends lost 2 bases and 6 bases respectively, with 5 bases between them. The CDR3 coding sequence is TGTGCCTGGAGTAACCTTAATTCACCCCTCCACTTT. It encodes CAWSNLNSPLHF.

The rearrangement joins TRBV7-2 to TRBJ1-6; D is perhaps TRBD1 (5 bases). Germline lookup yields CDR1 SGHTA and CDR2 FQGNSA. Trimming left V 1 base short and J 15 bases short, with 19 bases between. This CDR3 has 15 amino acids. The DNA for the CDR3 is TGTGCCAGCAGCTTAGAAACCGGGACCCAGGGTTTCCTCCACTTT. Translated: CASSLETGTQGFLHF.

CDR3 sequence: CASRPGGYNEQFF. The CDR3 DNA reads TGTGCCAGCAGGCCTGGTGGCTACAATGAGCAGTTCTTC. The rearrangement joins TRBV27 to TRBJ2-1; D gene uncertain. The CDR3 loop spans 13 amino acids. V lost 6 bases to trimming and J lost 3 bases, with 9 bases between them. CDR1 and CDR2 from the germline V gene are MNHEY and SMNVEV (reference sequence).

V usage is TRBV27 and J usage is TRBJ2-7; D remains unclear. V lost 8 bases to trimming and J lost 2 bases, with 10 bases between them. This CDR3 has 12 residues. Germline V gives CDR1 MNHEY, CDR2 SMNVEV (reference sequence). The CDR3 nucleotides are TGTGCCAGCCCGGGCACCCCCTACGAGCAGTACTTC. It is translated as CASPGTPYEQYF.

The V call is TRBV27, the J call TRBJ1-5; D remains ambiguous. Germline V gene data show CDR1 as MNHEY and CDR2 as SMNVEV (reference sequence). There are 14 residues in the CDR3. Trimming cost V 2 bases and J 3 bases, with 8 bases left between them. The CDR3 bases are TGTGCCAGCAGTTTACGGGGTTACAATCAGCCCCAGCATTTT. Translating it yields CASSLRGYNQPQHF.

This clone was observed a handful of times. The V and J genes are TRBV29-1 and TRBJ2-7, with D possibly being TRBD1 (6 bases). Looked up from germline, CDR1 is SQVTM and CDR2 is ANQGSEA. CDR3 size: 12 residues. V was pared by 3 bases and J by 1 base, with 7 bases between. CDR3 loop: CSVEDSSYEQYF. In DNA form, the CDR3 reads TGCAGCGTTGAGGACAGTTCCTACGAGCAGTACTTC.

This clone was seen more than once but under ten times. The chain couples TRBV5-6 to TRBJ1-6; D uncertain. The ends were cut back, 4 bases at V and 7 bases at J, with 15 bases in the middle. CDR3 length: 15 amino acids. Germline V lookup: CDR1 SGHDT, CDR2 YYEEEE. CDR3 sequence: CASSPDFRSNSPLHF. The CDR3 DNA follows: TGTGCCAGCAGCCCCGATTTCAGGTCGAATTCACCCCTCCACTTT.